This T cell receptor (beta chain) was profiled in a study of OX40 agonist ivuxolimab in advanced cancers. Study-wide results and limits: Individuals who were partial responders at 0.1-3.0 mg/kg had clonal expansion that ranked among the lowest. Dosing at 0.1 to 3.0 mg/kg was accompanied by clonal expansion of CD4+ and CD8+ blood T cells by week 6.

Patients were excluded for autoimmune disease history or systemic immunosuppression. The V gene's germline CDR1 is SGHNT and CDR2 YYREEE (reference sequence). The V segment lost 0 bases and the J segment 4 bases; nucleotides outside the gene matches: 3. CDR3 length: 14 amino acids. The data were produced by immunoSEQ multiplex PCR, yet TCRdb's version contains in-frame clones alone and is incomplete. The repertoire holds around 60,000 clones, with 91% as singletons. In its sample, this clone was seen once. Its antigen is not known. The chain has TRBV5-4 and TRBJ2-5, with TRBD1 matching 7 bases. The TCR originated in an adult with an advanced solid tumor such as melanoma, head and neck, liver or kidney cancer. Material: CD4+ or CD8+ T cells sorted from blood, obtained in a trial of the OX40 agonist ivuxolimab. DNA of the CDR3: TGTGCCAGCAGCTTGGGTCAGGGGGTAGAGACCCAGTACTTC. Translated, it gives CASSLGQGVETQYF.